A single sample is the source of the 10 T cell receptor beta chains below, sequenced in a study of memory CD4+ T cells and cytomegalovirus serostatus. The sort gate was single viable CD3+CD4+CD8-CD45RO+ cells for memory CD4+ T cells. Using immunoSEQ multiplex PCR, the repertoire was profiled, and TCRdb retains in-frame clones only, with some absent. The data contain roughly 84,000 clones, more than 70% of them singletons. The sequenced material came from memory CD4+ T cells from blood. The receptors stem from an adult in good health and CMV-seronegative.

This clone has only a few counts. This chain connects TRBV25-1 to TRBJ1-4; tentatively, D is TRBD1 (5 bases). Germline V gene lookup returns CDR1 MGHDK and CDR2 SYGVNS. Trimming cost V 4 bases and J 4 bases, with 16 bases left between them. CDR3 length equals 16 residues. CDR3 region: CASSGYIGADNEKLFF. DNA for the CDR3: TGTGCCAGCAGTGGGTACATAGGGGCAGATAATGAAAAACTGTTTTTT.

The rearrangement joins TRBV6-5 to TRBJ2-1; 7 bases map to TRBD1. J was trimmed by 3 bases and V by 6 bases; bases with no gene match: 8. Germline CDR1 MNHEY, CDR2 SVGAGI. This CDR3 spans 15 amino acids. The CDR3 loop reads CASRPSGTDYNEQFF. CDR3 in DNA: TGTGCCAGCAGACCATCCGGGACAGACTACAATGAGCAGTTCTTC.

The chain links TRBV2 to TRBJ2-7, with TRBD1 identical over 12 bases. V was pared by 6 bases and J by 6 bases, with 3 bases of the junction left unmatched. Germline V gene sequence: CDR1 SNHLY, CDR2 FYNNEI. This CDR3 contains 13 residues. Here the CDR3 reads CASRRDRGLEQYF. The CDR3 DNA follows: TGTGCCAGCAGACGGGACAGGGGGCTCGAGCAGTACTTC.

The gene calls are TRBV28 and TRBJ1-1; no clear D. Germline CDR1 is MDHEN and CDR2 is SYDVKM. The CDR3 length is 19 residues. V lost 6 bases, J lost 1 base, and 27 bases lay in between. As DNA, the CDR3 is TGTGCCAGCAGATTTACCGCCTGGGGTCTTACTACTAGGAACACTGAAGCTTTCTTT. Translating gives CASRFTAWGLTTRNTEAFF.

This chain connects TRBV19 to TRBJ1-1; the D is unclear. Germline V gene data show CDR1 as LNHDA and CDR2 as SQIVND (reference sequence). The CDR3 is 14 amino acids. Trimming shortened V by 5 bases and J by 3 bases, and 13 bases separated the two germline ends. The chain's CDR3 is CASSVAWADTEAFF. DNA for the CDR3: TGTGCCAGTAGTGTGGCGTGGGCGGACACTGAAGCTTTCTTT.

The chain recombines TRBV30 with TRBJ2-3, with 14 bases identical to TRBD2. Per germline, CDR1 GTSNPN and CDR2 SVGIG (reference sequence). V was clipped by 3 bases and J by 4 bases; unmatched bases: 3. This CDR3 is built from 15 residues. The CDR3 here is CAWSEGLAGADTQYF. The CDR3 bases are TGTGCCTGGAGCGAGGGACTAGCGGGGGCAGATACGCAGTATTTT.

As to this clone: Other nucleotide sequences in the sample specify the same CDR3. The chain couples TRBV9 to TRBJ1-1; D ambiguous. Deletions cut 5 bases from V and 1 base from J, with 9 bases between. This CDR3 comprises 13 residues. CDR1 is SGDLS and CDR2 is YYNGEE in the germline V gene. The CDR3 DNA is TGTGCCAGCAGTCGAACGGGGAACACTGAAGCTTTCTTT. Protein product: CASSRTGNTEAFF. The variable domain in full, with the rest retrieved from reference TRBV9 and TRBJ1-1, is DSGVTQTPKHLITATGQRVTLRCSPRSGDLSVYWYQQSLDQGLQFLIQYYNGEERAKGNILERFSAQQFPDLHSELNLSSLELGDSALYFCASSRTGNTEAFFGQGTRLTVV.

This chain connects TRBV5-1 to TRBJ2-7; D may correspond to TRBD1 or TRBD2 (6 bases each). The ends were cut back, 4 bases at V and 1 base at J, with 18 bases in the middle. This CDR3 region has 16 residues. Germline assignment: CDR1 SGHRS and CDR2 YFSETQ. CDR3 loop: CASSPRPGGFSYEQYF. CDR3 DNA: TGCGCCAGCAGCCCTAGGCCCGGGGGCTTTTCCTACGAGCAGTACTTC. The complete variable domain, with remaining parts taken from reference TRBV5-1 and TRBJ2-7, reads KAGVTQTPRYLIKTRGQQVTLSCSPISGHRSVSWYQQTPGQGLQFLFEYFSETQRNKGNFPGRFSGRQFSNSRSEMNVSTLELGDSALYLCASSPRPGGFSYEQYFGPGTRLTVT.

This clone was detected once. The genes are TRBV6-6 and TRBJ2-1; either TRBD1 or TRBD2 may fit D (5 bases each). The CDR3 is 11 amino acids. From germline, CDR1 is MNHNY and CDR2 SVGAGI (reference sequence). V was clipped by 6 bases and J by 13 bases, with 13 bases between them. CDR3 coding DNA: TGTGCCAGCAGAACCGGGACCAGCCAGTTCTTC. Encoded protein: CASRTGTSQFF.

This sequence joins TRBV5-8 and TRBJ2-5; D not resolved. V was shortened by 5 bases and J by 5 bases, with 19 bases between the two germline ends. CDR1 and CDR2 (germline): SGHTS, YDEGEE. This CDR3 has 15 residues. The CDR3 region has the DNA TGTGCCAGCAGATCCGGCCAAGAGATTGCGGAGACCCAGTACTTC. Protein: CASRSGQEIAETQYF.